This T cell receptor (beta chain) was documented in a study of blood T cell repertoires in COVID-19. Study summary: COVID-19 samples from acute and convalescent phases originated in the United States, Italy and Spain.

The assay was immunoSEQ multiplex PCR, and TCRdb's table has in-frame clones only and misses some. In the table there are about 240,000 clones, approximately 80% of which are singletons. The ends lost 8 bases at V and 1 base at J; junction bases unmatched: 4. This CDR3 is built from 15 residues. The germline V gene has CDR1 MDHEN and CDR2 SYDVKM. The sample holds a few counts of this clone. The sequence was collected from a woman over 75 with COVID-19, enrolled during active disease. Sequenced sample: peripheral blood. The chain is built from TRBV28 and TRBJ2-4, with 11 nucleotides matching TRBD1. CDR3 sequence reads: CASGGQGVAKNIQYF. The CDR3 DNA reads TGTGCCAGCGGGGGACAGGGGGTGGCCAAAAACATTCAGTACTTC.